Shown below are 24 T cell receptor beta chains from a single sample sequenced in a study of neoadjuvant nivolumab and ipilimumab in lung cancer. TCRdb's table, derived via immunoSEQ multiplex PCR, lists solely in-frame clones and lacks some. The data show more than 15,000 clones, over 70% seen once. The sequenced sample was tumor tissue, obtained after neoadjuvant nivolumab, alone or with ipilimumab, at or shortly before surgery. The receptors come from an adult with non-small cell lung cancer.

The V call is TRBV30, the J call TRBJ1-2, with 10 bases identical to TRBD1. The V and J ends lost 1 base and 3 bases, in that order; junction bases with no gene match: 2. The CDR3 contains 14 residues. Germline assignment: CDR1 GTSNPN and CDR2 SVGIG (reference sequence). CDR3 nucleotide sequence: TGTGCCTGGAGTGGGGACAGGGGCTACTATGGCTACACCTTC. Translation gives CAWSGDRGYYGYTF.

The chain recombines TRBV7-2 with TRBJ2-5; either TRBD1 or TRBD2 may supply D (6 bases each). V was trimmed by 6 bases and J by 5 bases, leaving 16 bases between them. In germline, CDR1 is SGHTA, CDR2 FQGNSA. The CDR3 has 14 residues. The CDR3 loop is CASREQGGRETQYF. CDR3 nucleotide sequence: TGTGCCAGCAGGGAACAAGGGGGGCGGGAGACCCAGTACTTC.

The rearrangement links TRBV7-3 to TRBJ1-6, with D perhaps matching TRBD1 (6 bases). V was cut by 5 bases and J by 7 bases, with 9 bases left in between. CDR1 and CDR2 (germline): SGHTA, FQGTGA. The CDR3 has 13 amino acids. For the CDR3, the DNA is TGTGCCAGCAGCCAAACAGGGAATTCACCCCTCCACTTT. Encoded protein: CASSQTGNSPLHF.

This chain uses TRBV30 with TRBJ1-6; D not certain. Deletions cut 3 bases from V and 7 bases from J, with 16 bases between. CDR1 and CDR2 from the germline V gene are GTSNPN and SVGIG (reference sequence). This CDR3 contains 15 residues. CDR3 loop: CAWRSKATHNSPLHF. CDR3 coding DNA: TGTGCCTGGAGATCGAAGGCCACTCACAATTCACCCCTCCACTTT.

The chain uses TRBV5-1 and TRBJ2-2, with 7 bases lining up with TRBD1. The CDR3 consists of 15 residues. CDR1 and CDR2 from the germline V gene are SGHRS and YFSETQ. V lost 3 bases to trimming and J lost 4 bases; unmatched junction nucleotides: 6. This chain's CDR3 is CASSSTGVGTGELFF. In nucleotides, the CDR3 is TGCGCCAGCAGCTCCACAGGGGTTGGCACCGGGGAGCTGTTTTTT.

The V call is TRBV1, the J call TRBJ2-7. TRBV1 is recorded as a pseudogene. The CDR3 contains 13 residues. For the CDR3, the DNA is TGCACCAGCAGCCATATCATCGACTACGAGCAGTACTTC. Encoded protein: CTSSHIIDYEQYF.

The chain uses TRBV18 and TRBJ2-3; D call uncertain. Germline V CDR1 and CDR2: KGHSH, LQKENI. V was shortened by 3 bases and J by 1 base, with 2 bases between the two germline ends. This CDR3 has 12 amino acids. CDR3: CASSPRTDTQYF. The DNA of the CDR3 is TGTGCCAGCTCACCTCGCACAGATACGCAGTATTTT.

The rearrangement joins TRBV7-2 to TRBJ1-1; the D gene is possibly TRBD1 (6 bases). V lost 5 bases and J 1 base, leaving 8 bases between the germline ends. The CDR3 loop spans 13 amino acids. From germline, CDR1 is SGHTA and CDR2 FQGNSA. CDR3 region: CASSMDRNTEAFF. The CDR3 region has the DNA TGTGCCAGCAGCATGGACAGGAACACTGAAGCTTTCTTT.

This CDR3 reads CASSYGTATDTQYF. The DNA for the CDR3 is TGTGCCAGCAGCTATGGGACAGCCACAGATACGCAGTATTTT. The chain combines TRBV7-2 with TRBJ2-3, with TRBD1 matching over 7 bases. This CDR3 comprises 14 residues. J was trimmed by 2 bases and V by 4 bases; bases with no gene match: 3. Germline V gene lookup returns CDR1 SGHTA and CDR2 FQGNSA.

J is TRBJ2-3 and V is TRBV11-1; 7 positions match TRBD1. From germline, CDR1 is SGHAT and CDR2 FQDESV (reference sequence). Trimming at V came to 5 bases and at J to 2 bases, leaving 7 bases not matched to a gene. CDR3 length equals 15 residues. The CDR3 bases are TGTGCCAGCAGCCCGGACAGGCCAAACACAGATACGCAGTATTTT. It translates to CASSPDRPNTDTQYF.

The gene calls are TRBV27 and TRBJ2-3, with D maybe TRBD2 (6 bases). The V gene lost 6 bases and the J gene lost 1 base, with 11 bases spanning the gap. Germline V gene lookup returns CDR1 MNHEY and CDR2 SMNVEV (reference sequence). This CDR3 comprises 14 residues. The CDR3 DNA reads TGTGCCAGCAGAAACACGGGAGGCACAGATACGCAGTATTTT. As protein: CASRNTGGTDTQYF.

This clone appeared once. V gene TRBV6-5 combines with J gene TRBJ2-7; D could derive from TRBD1 or TRBD2 (5 bases each). Trimming removed 7 bases at V and 2 bases at J, with 18 bases between. The V gene's germline CDR1 is MNHEY and CDR2 SVGAGI. The CDR3 runs 15 residues. CDR3 DNA sequence: TGTGCCAGCACTAACGGATATGGGGACGCCTACGAGCAGTACTTC. Protein sequence: CASTNGYGDAYEQYF.

V and J are TRBV4-1 and TRBJ1-3; D gene ambiguous. V was pared by 0 bases and J by 0 bases, with 6 bases between. CDR1 is MGHRA, CDR2 YSYEKL, per germline. The CDR3 length is 15 residues. CDR3 amino acids: CASSQDTTSGNTIYF. In DNA form, the CDR3 reads TGCGCCAGCAGCCAAGATACGACCTCTGGAAACACCATATATTTT.

The V gene is TRBV11-2, the J gene TRBJ1-5, with 10 bases matching TRBD1. Germline CDR1 and CDR2: SGHAT and FQNNGV. This CDR3 spans 15 amino acids. V lost 5 bases, J lost 4 bases, and 5 bases stayed unmatched. DNA for the CDR3: TGTGCCAGCAGCCCTCCGGGACAGGGGAATCAGCCCCAGCATTTT. Amino acids: CASSPPGQGNQPQHF.

The genes are TRBV30 and TRBJ2-5, with a tentative D call TRBD1 (6 bases). The CDR3 totals 13 residues. Trimming took off 4 bases at V and 5 bases at J, with 14 bases between the two ends. CDR1 GTSNPN and CDR2 SVGIG come from the germline V gene (reference sequence). CDR3 sequence (DNA): TGTGCCTGGAATCAGGGGATTAGGGAGACCCAGTACTTC. Translation: CAWNQGIRETQYF.

This chain connects TRBV7-8 to TRBJ2-5; D ambiguous. V was pared by 3 bases and J by 1 base, with 6 bases between. This CDR3 has 13 amino acids. CDR1 and CDR2 (germline): SGHVS, FQNEAQ. The CDR3, as DNA: TGTGCCAGCAGCTTCTCCAGCCAAGAGACCCAGTACTTC. This codes for CASSFSSQETQYF.

This clone was observed a handful of times. The rearrangement uses TRBV19 and TRBJ1-1; D is ambiguous. This CDR3 has 14 residues. The germline V gene encodes CDR1 LNHDA and CDR2 SQIVND (reference sequence). V gave up 3 bases and J gave up 4 bases, with 12 bases separating them. The CDR3 protein is CASSISEGVTEAFF. The CDR3 nucleotides are TGTGCCAGTAGTATCAGTGAGGGTGTCACTGAAGCTTTCTTT.

The V call is TRBV5-4, the J call TRBJ2-2; 10 nucleotides match TRBD2. CDR1 and CDR2 from the germline V gene are SGHNT and YYREEE (reference sequence). V gave up 3 bases and J gave up 2 bases; unmatched junction bases: 4. The CDR3 has 16 amino acids. The CDR3 reads CASSSASGGNTGELFF. The CDR3, as DNA: TGTGCCAGCAGCTCGGCTAGCGGGGGAAACACCGGGGAGCTGTTTTTT.

The chain combines TRBV10-2 with TRBJ2-7; TRBD2 agrees at 7 bases. V lost 9 bases and J lost 0; bases outside the gene matches: 5. Germline V gene sequence: CDR1 WSHSY, CDR2 SAAADI. The CDR3 loop spans 13 amino acids. This CDR3 is CASSGWDSYEQYF. In nucleotides, the CDR3 is TGCGCCAGTAGCGGGTGGGACTCCTACGAGCAGTACTTC.

The V and J genes are TRBV7-8 and TRBJ2-5, with D possibly being TRBD1 or TRBD2 (5 bases each). This CDR3 is built from 13 residues. Trimming shortened V by 5 bases and J by 5 bases, and 12 bases separated the two germline ends. Germline assignment: CDR1 SGHVS and CDR2 FQNEAQ. The CDR3 nucleotides are TGTGCCAGCAGCAAAGACAGCGGTGAGACCCAGTACTTC. Amino acid sequence: CASSKDSGETQYF.

The chain joins TRBV10-2 to TRBJ1-3; D call uncertain. Germline V gene sequence: CDR1 WSHSY, CDR2 SAAADI. The CDR3 contains 14 residues. Trimming took 5 bases from V and 1 from J, leaving 9 bases between them. CDR3 sequence reads: CASSSVGSGNTIYF. In DNA, the CDR3 is TGCGCCAGCAGTTCCGTTGGGTCTGGAAACACCATATATTTT.

The chain employs TRBV20-1 and TRBJ1-2; D is ambiguous. This CDR3 is built from 10 residues. V was clipped by 6 bases and J by 7 bases, with 9 bases between them. Germline V lookup: CDR1 DFQATT, CDR2 SNEGSKA (reference sequence). DNA for the CDR3: TGCAGTGCCAATCCCCTTGGCTACACCTTC. Translated, it gives CSANPLGYTF.

This clone showed up just once. The J gene is TRBJ1-3, the V gene TRBV6-5, with D uncertain. The CDR3 runs to 13 residues. Trimming shortened V by 6 bases and J by 4 bases, and 10 bases separated the two germline ends. The germline CDR1 and CDR2 sequences are MNHEY and SVGAGI. The CDR3 loop reads CASSGPGGNTIYF. CDR3 bases: TGTGCCAGCAGCGGACCGGGCGGAAACACCATATATTTT.

The V gene is TRBV2, the J gene TRBJ2-2; D is ambiguous. The CDR3 runs 14 residues. Trimming pared 6 bases from V and 6 bases from J, leaving 14 bases between. Per the germline V gene, CDR1 is SNHLY and CDR2 is FYNNEI. The CDR3 region is CASRGNIGAGELFF. CDR3 DNA sequence: TGTGCCAGCAGGGGCAATATTGGGGCCGGGGAGCTGTTTTTT.